The rows below give T cell receptor beta chains drawn from one sample of a study of blood T cell repertoires in COVID-19. TCRdb's copy holds only in-frame clones and misses some; the assay was immunoSEQ multiplex PCR. The sample lists 75,000 to 100,000 clones; 86% were seen once. Sequenced sample: peripheral blood. These receptors originate from a woman older than 75 with acute or convalescent COVID-19. Both conserved end residues are trimmed from each CDR3.

v_gene: TRBV7-6
j_gene: TRBJ1-4
CDR3aa: ASSLETEATNEKLF

v_gene: TRBV7-9
j_gene: TRBJ1-3
CDR3aa: ASSLRSSSGNTIY

v_gene: TRBV7-9
j_gene: TRBJ1-6
CDR3aa: ASSLKGQASPLH

v_gene: TRBV7-9
j_gene: TRBJ1-3
CDR3aa: ASSPYRTSGNTIY

v_gene: TRBV7-3
j_gene: TRBJ1-1
CDR3aa: ASGMREGNTEAF

v_gene: TRBV7-3
j_gene: TRBJ2-3
CDR3aa: ASSLISSDTQY

v_gene: TRBV28
j_gene: TRBJ2-1
CDR3aa: ASRRGGTLYNEQF

v_gene: TRBV10-3
j_gene: TRBJ2-5
CDR3aa: AISQPPGLALRGETQY

v_gene: TRBV7-9
j_gene: TRBJ2-7
CDR3aa: ASAWDREYEQY

v_gene: TRBV10-3
j_gene: TRBJ2-1
CDR3aa: AIRASESPTWYNEQF

v_gene: TRBV3-1/TRBV3-2
j_gene: TRBJ1-5
CDR3aa: ASSQDYSSNQPQH

v_gene: TRBV19
j_gene: TRBJ2-3
CDR3aa: ASSIAGGDTQY

v_gene: TRBV28
j_gene: TRBJ1-2
CDR3aa: ASSSPGVTAWYGYT

v_gene: TRBV10-1
j_gene: TRBJ2-5
CDR3aa: ASSESGLGEETQY

v_gene: TRBV10-2
j_gene: TRBJ2-5
CDR3aa: ASRLTGVQETQY

v_gene: TRBV27
j_gene: TRBJ2-6
CDR3aa: ASSLISTGYASGANVLT

v_gene: TRBV5-1
j_gene: TRBJ1-1
CDR3aa: ASSLAGGASEAF

v_gene: TRBV5-1
j_gene: TRBJ2-1
CDR3aa: ASSLGLGNSYNEQF

v_gene: TRBV2
j_gene: TRBJ2-1
CDR3aa: ASHPGSGQTNEQF

v_gene: TRBV11-1
j_gene: TRBJ1-2
CDR3aa: ASSSGQGPYYGYT

v_gene: TRBV19
j_gene: TRBJ1-5
CDR3aa: ASSIETGTYSNQPQH

v_gene: TRBV30
j_gene: TRBJ1-2
CDR3aa: ASQGDRGYYGYT

v_gene: TRBV7-2
j_gene: TRBJ1-6
CDR3aa: ASSLVTGSDSPLH

v_gene: TRBV11-1
j_gene: TRBJ2-3
CDR3aa: ASSTTSGGASGTQY

v_gene: TRBV10-2
j_gene: TRBJ2-2
CDR3aa: ASSAYLEGAGELF

v_gene: TRBV6-2/TRBV6-3
j_gene: TRBJ1-2
CDR3aa: ASSYRGQNYGYT

v_gene: TRBV7-9
j_gene: TRBJ1-4
CDR3aa: ASSQGGQGYFEKLF

v_gene: TRBV7-2
j_gene: TRBJ1-2
CDR3aa: ASSFEGAGGYT

v_gene: TRBV3-1/TRBV3-2
j_gene: TRBJ1-1
CDR3aa: ASSQARCTRANTEAF

v_gene: TRBV6-5
j_gene: TRBJ2-7
CDR3aa: ASTRGDASYEQY

v_gene: TRBV6-1
j_gene: TRBJ2-3
CDR3aa: ASSGQPQGSTDTQY

v_gene: TRBV6-5
j_gene: TRBJ1-2
CDR3aa: ASSPTGAYGYT

v_gene: TRBV11-2
j_gene: TRBJ1-1
CDR3aa: ASSPRAPNTEAF

v_gene: TRBV20-1
j_gene: TRBJ1-4
CDR3aa: SATDRATGKLF

v_gene: TRBV6-5
j_gene: TRBJ2-7
CDR3aa: ASRSPSSRDEQY

v_gene: TRBV19
j_gene: TRBJ1-2
CDR3aa: ASTPFGVGGGYT

v_gene: TRBV7-2
j_gene: TRBJ2-3
CDR3aa: ASRLGLAGADTQY

v_gene: TRBV12-3/TRBV12-4
j_gene: TRBJ2-2
CDR3aa: ASSLELIGELF

v_gene: TRBV6-2/TRBV6-3
j_gene: TRBJ2-2
CDR3aa: ASSYYRGLAGELF

v_gene: TRBV5-5
j_gene: TRBJ2-2
CDR3aa: ASSFYLGTRSTGELF

v_gene: TRBV18
j_gene: TRBJ2-2
CDR3aa: ASSPQGAGELF

v_gene: TRBV9
j_gene: TRBJ1-2
CDR3aa: ASSGIPGDSTYYGYT

v_gene: TRBV7-9
j_gene: TRBJ1-2
CDR3aa: ALQEAANYGYT